This TCR beta chain emerged from a study of early T cells in non-severe SARS-CoV-2 infection. TCRdb re-called the 5' RACE reads through MiXCR, storing one row per CDR3 protein. The data show 45,000 to 55,000 distinct CDR3 sequences, 5.5% to 8% seen once. This CDR3 spans 17 amino acids. Per germline, CDR1 SGHVS and CDR2 FQNEAQ. With 7 bases removed from V and 8 bases from J, the gap between germline ends came to 26 bases. This receptor was obtained from an adult who was a healthcare worker with PCR-confirmed SARS-CoV-2 infection or an uninfected control (not recorded which). V gene TRBV7-8 combines with J gene TRBJ2-2; D tentatively fits TRBD1 or TRBD2 (5 bases each). The sample here was whole blood, taken at baseline. The CDR3 sequence: CASKIGSGDPRRGELFF. The CDR3, as DNA: TGTGCCAGCAAAATAGGCTCTGGGGACCCAAGACGGGGGGAGCTGTTTTTT.